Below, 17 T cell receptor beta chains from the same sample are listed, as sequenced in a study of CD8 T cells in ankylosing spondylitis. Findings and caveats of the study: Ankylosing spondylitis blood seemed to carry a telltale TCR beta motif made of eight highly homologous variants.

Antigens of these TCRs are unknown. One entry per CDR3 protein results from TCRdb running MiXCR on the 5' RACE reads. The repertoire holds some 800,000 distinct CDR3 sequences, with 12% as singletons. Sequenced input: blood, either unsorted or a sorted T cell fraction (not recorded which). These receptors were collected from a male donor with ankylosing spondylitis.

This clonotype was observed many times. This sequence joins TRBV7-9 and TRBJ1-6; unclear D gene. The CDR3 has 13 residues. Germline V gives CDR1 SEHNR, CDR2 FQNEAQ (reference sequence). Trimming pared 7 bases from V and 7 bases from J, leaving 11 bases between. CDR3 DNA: TGTGCCAGCACCCGGACGGGGAATTCACCCCTCCACTTT. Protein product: CASTRTGNSPLHF.

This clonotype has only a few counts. CDR3 amino acids: CASSAPDGKAFF. CDR3 DNA sequence: TGTGCCAGCAGCGCACCGGACGGCAAAGCTTTCTTT. The genes are TRBV7-2 and TRBJ1-1; D is unresolved. This CDR3 spans 12 amino acids. The ends were cut back, 5 bases at V and 9 bases at J, with 13 bases in the middle. Germline V gene data show CDR1 as SGHTA and CDR2 as FQGNSA.

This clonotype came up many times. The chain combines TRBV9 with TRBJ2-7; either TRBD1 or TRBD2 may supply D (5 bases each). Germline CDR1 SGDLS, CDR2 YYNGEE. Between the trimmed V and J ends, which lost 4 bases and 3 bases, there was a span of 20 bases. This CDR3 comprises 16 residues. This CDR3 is CASSPRLGRRFYEQYF. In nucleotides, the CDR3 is TGTGCCAGCAGCCCTAGATTGGGACGGCGGTTCTACGAGCAGTACTTC.

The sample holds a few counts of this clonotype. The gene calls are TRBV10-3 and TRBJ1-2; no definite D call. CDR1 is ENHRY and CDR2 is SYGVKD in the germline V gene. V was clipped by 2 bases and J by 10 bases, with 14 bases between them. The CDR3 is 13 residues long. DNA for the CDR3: TGTGCCATCAGTGAGCGCCGTGGGCCGCACTACACCTTC. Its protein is CAISERRGPHYTF.

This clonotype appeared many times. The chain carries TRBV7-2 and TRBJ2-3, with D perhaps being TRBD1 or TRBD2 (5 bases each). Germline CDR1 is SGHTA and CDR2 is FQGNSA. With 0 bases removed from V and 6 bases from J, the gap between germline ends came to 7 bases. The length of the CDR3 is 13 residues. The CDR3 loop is CASSLAGEDTQYF. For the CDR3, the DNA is TGTGCCAGCAGCTTAGCGGGGGAGGATACGCAGTATTTT.

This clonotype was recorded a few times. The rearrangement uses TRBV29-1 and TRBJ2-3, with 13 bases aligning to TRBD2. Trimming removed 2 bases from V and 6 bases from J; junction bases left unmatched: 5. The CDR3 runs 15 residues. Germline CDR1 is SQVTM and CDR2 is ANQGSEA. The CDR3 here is CSVEPPTSGRDTQYF. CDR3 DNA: TGCAGCGTTGAACCTCCGACTAGCGGGAGGGATACGCAGTATTTT.

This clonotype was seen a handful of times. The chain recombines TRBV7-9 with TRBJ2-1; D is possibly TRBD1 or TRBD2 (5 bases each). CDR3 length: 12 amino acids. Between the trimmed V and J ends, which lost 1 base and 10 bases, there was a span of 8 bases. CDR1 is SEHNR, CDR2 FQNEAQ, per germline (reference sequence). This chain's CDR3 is CASSLDWGEQFF. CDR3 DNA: TGTGCCAGCAGCTTAGATTGGGGGGAGCAGTTCTTC. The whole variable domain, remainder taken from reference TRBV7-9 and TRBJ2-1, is DTGVSQNPRHKITKRGQNVTFRCDPISEHNRLYWYRQTLGQGPEFLTYFQNEAQLEKSRLLSDRFSAERPKGSFSTLEIQRTEQGDSAMYLCASSLDWGEQFFGPGTRLTVL.

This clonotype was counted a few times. The CDR3 nucleotides are TGCAGTGCTTATAGCGGGTCTAGCACAGATACGCAGTATTTT. Translated: CSAYSGSSTDTQYF. This chain joins TRBV20-1 and TRBJ2-3; 7 nucleotides align to TRBD2. This CDR3 spans 14 amino acids. Unmatched junction bases numbered 5, after V lost 5 bases and J lost 0 bases. The germline gives CDR1 DFQATT, CDR2 SNEGSKA (reference sequence).

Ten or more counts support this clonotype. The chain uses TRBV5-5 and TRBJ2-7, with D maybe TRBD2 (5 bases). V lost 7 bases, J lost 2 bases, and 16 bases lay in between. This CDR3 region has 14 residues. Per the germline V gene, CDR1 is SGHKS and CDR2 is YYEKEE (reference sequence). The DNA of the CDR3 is TGTGCCAGCCACCTCCCCGGAGGACCCTACGAGCAGTACTTC. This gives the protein CASHLPGGPYEQYF.

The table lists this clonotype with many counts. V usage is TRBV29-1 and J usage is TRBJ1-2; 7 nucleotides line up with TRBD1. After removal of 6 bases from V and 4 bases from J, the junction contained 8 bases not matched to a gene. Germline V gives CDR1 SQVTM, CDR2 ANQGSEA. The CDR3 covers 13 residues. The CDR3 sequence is CSVSRGLGYGYTF. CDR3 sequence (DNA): TGCAGCGTATCTAGGGGGCTGGGCTATGGCTACACCTTC. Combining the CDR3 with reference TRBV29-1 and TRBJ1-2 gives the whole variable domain SAVISQKPSRDICQRGTSLTIQCQVDSQVTMMFWYRQQPGQSLTLIATANQGSEATYESGFVIDKFPISRPNLTFSTLTVSNMSPEDSSIYLCSVSRGLGYGYTFGSGTRLTVV.

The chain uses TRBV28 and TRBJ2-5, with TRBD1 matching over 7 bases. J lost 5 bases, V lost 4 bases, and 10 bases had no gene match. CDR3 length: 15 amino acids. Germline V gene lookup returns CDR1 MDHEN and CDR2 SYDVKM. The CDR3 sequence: CASSYLQGFRETQYF. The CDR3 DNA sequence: TGTGCCAGCAGTTACCTACAGGGGTTTCGGGAGACCCAGTACTTC.

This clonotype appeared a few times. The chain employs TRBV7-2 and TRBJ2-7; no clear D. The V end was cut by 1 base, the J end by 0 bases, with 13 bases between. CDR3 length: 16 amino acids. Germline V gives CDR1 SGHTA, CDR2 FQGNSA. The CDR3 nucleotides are TGTGCCAGCAGCTTAGAGGCTTTCCCGAGCTCCTACGAGCAGTACTTC. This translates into CASSLEAFPSSYEQYF. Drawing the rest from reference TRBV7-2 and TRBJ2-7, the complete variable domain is GAGVSQSPSNKVTEKGKDVELRCDPISGHTALYWYRQSLGQGLEFLIYFQGNSAPDKSGLPSDRFSAERTGGSVSTLTIQRTQQEDSAVYLCASSLEAFPSSYEQYFGPGTRLTVT.

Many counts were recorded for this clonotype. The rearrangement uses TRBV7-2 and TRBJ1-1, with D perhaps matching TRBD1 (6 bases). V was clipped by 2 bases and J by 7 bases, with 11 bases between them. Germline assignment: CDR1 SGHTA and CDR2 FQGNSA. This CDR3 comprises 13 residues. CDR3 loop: CASSLRAGDEAFF. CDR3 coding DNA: TGTGCCAGCAGCTTAAGGGCAGGGGATGAAGCTTTCTTT.

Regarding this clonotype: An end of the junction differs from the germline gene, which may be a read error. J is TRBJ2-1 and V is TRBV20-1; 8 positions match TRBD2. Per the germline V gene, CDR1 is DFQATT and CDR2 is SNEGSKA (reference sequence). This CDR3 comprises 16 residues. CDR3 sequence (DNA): TGCTGTGCTAGAGTCCCAGCGGGGGACTCCTACAATGAGCAGTTCTTC. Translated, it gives CCARVPAGDSYNEQFF.

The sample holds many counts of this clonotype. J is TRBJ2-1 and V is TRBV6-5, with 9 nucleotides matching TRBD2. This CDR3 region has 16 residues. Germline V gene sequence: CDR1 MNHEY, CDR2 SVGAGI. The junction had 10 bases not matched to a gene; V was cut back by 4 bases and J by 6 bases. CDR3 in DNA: TGTGCCAGCAGTTTAGCGGGAGTTGTCAAAGGCAATGAGCAGTTCTTC. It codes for CASSLAGVVKGNEQFF.

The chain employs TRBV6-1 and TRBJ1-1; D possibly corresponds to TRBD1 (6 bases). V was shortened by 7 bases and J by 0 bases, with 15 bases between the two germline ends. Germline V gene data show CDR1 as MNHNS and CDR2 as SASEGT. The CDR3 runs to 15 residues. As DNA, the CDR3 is TGTGCCAGCACGCGAGATGGGGGCCTGAACACTGAAGCTTTCTTT. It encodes CASTRDGGLNTEAFF.

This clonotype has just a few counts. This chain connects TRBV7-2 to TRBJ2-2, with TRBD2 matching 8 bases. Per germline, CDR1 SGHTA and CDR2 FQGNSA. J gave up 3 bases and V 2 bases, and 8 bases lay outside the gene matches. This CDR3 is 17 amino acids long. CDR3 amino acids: CASSLLRREEDTGELFF. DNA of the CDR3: TGTGCCAGCAGCTTATTGAGGCGGGAGGAGGACACCGGGGAGCTGTTTTTT.